This T cell receptor (beta chain) was found in a study of molecular identifiers for immune sequencing clone quantification. TCRdb redid the calling of the PCR reads with MiXCR, one entry per CDR3 protein. The table lists over 600,000 distinct CDR3 sequences, just under 20% of them singletons. This clonotype was detected a few times. Naive CD8 T cells, phenotype CD8+CD4-CCR7+CD45RA+, were sorted. The CDR3 extends over 13 amino acids. V was shortened by 6 bases and J by 3 bases, with 9 bases between the two germline ends. Germline V lookup: CDR1 LNHDA, CDR2 SQIVND (reference sequence). This receptor was taken from a human donor in good health. Some libraries in this study had Jurkat cell RNA spiked in. The sample was naive CD8+ T cells from blood, with Jurkat cell RNA spiked in. Subset of the sample: FACS-sorted CD8+CD4-CCR7+CD45RA+ naive T cells. V gene TRBV19 combines with J gene TRBJ2-1; D is perhaps TRBD2 (6 bases). The CDR3 nucleotides are TGTGCCAGTAGGATTAGCGGCTACAATGAGCAGTTCTTC. Its protein product is CASRISGYNEQFF.